Following are 14 T cell receptor beta chains from one sample sequenced in a study of blood T cell repertoires in COVID-19. Sequencing used immunoSEQ multiplex PCR; TCRdb keeps in-frame clones, though not all of them. The repertoire holds 100,000 or so clones, 80% to 95% seen once, with 4.2% in the top ten. Material: peripheral blood. The receptors derive from a man between 18 and 35 years old with acute or convalescent COVID-19.

The chain carries TRBV7-8 and TRBJ1-1; D is perhaps TRBD1 (5 bases). CDR1 is SGHVS, CDR2 FQNEAQ, per germline. V lost 1 base to trimming and J lost 4 bases, with 13 bases between them. The CDR3 is made up of 15 amino acids. CDR3 sequence (DNA): TGTGCCAGCAGCTTAGGGGGGGTACGGGGCACTGAAGCTTTCTTT. Translating gives CASSLGGVRGTEAFF.

This chain links TRBV5-1 with TRBJ2-1; 12 bases align to TRBD2. V shed 4 bases and J 8 bases; nucleotides not matched to a gene: 16. Germline V gene lookup returns CDR1 SGHRS and CDR2 YFSETQ. This CDR3 is built from 18 residues. DNA of the CDR3: TGCGCCAGCAGCGACCCGGGACTAGCGGGTGGACCGGGGCATGAGCAGTTCTTC. This translates into CASSDPGLAGGPGHEQFF.

The rearrangement uses TRBV10-1 and TRBJ1-2; 11 positions agree with TRBD1. The germline V gene encodes CDR1 WNHNN and CDR2 SYGVQD (reference sequence). V lost 8 bases, J lost 3 bases, and 11 bases stayed unmatched. This CDR3 comprises 16 residues. The CDR3 nucleotides read TGCGCCAGCGGCTTCGAGGGGGGACAGGGGGACTATGGCTACACCTTC. It translates to CASGFEGGQGDYGYTF.

The chain combines TRBV25-1 with TRBJ2-2; D ambiguous. The V gene lost 4 bases and the J gene lost 0 bases, with 6 bases spanning the gap. Germline V CDR1 and CDR2: MGHDK, SYGVNS. The CDR3 spans 14 residues. In DNA form, the CDR3 reads TGTGCCAGCAGTGTCCTCGCGAACACCGGGGAGCTGTTTTTT. This gives the protein CASSVLANTGELFF.

The chain carries TRBV19 and TRBJ2-7; D unclear. Trimming took off 1 base at V and 0 bases at J, with 7 bases between the two ends. Germline CDR1 is LNHDA and CDR2 is SQIVND (reference sequence). This CDR3 spans 14 amino acids. As DNA, the CDR3 is TGTGCCAGTAGTATAGGCGGCCTCTCCTACGAGCAGTACTTC. The encoded protein is CASSIGGLSYEQYF. Combining the CDR3 with reference TRBV19 and TRBJ2-7 gives the whole variable domain DGGITQSPKYLFRKEGQNVTLSCEQNLNHDAMYWYRQDPGQGLRLIYYSQIVNDFQKGDIAEGYSVSREKKESFPLTVTSAQKNPTAFYLCASSIGGLSYEQYFGPGTRLTVT.

This rearrangement joins TRBV19 to TRBJ2-2; possibly TRBD1 for D (5 bases). CDR1 and CDR2 from the germline V gene are LNHDA and SQIVND (reference sequence). This CDR3 has 14 residues. V lost 4 bases, J lost 2 bases, and 8 bases lay in between. CDR3 DNA: TGTGCCAGTAGTACGACAGTTAACACCGGGGAGCTGTTTTTT. Amino acid sequence: CASSTTVNTGELFF. Using reference TRBV19 and TRBJ2-2 for the parts outside the CDR3, the full variable domain is DGGITQSPKYLFRKEGQNVTLSCEQNLNHDAMYWYRQDPGQGLRLIYYSQIVNDFQKGDIAEGYSVSREKKESFPLTVTSAQKNPTAFYLCASSTTVNTGELFFGEGSRLTVL.

This clone was seen only a few times. V gene TRBV4-1 combines with J gene TRBJ1-2; D might be TRBD1 (5 bases). V lost 0 bases, J lost 3 bases, and 8 bases lay in between. Germline lookup yields CDR1 MGHRA and CDR2 YSYEKL. The length of the CDR3 is 14 residues. The CDR3 nucleotides are TGCGCCAGCAGCCAAGAAGGGGTTTACTATGGCTACACCTTC. Translation: CASSQEGVYYGYTF.

The chain joins TRBV5-4 to TRBJ1-1, with D perhaps matching TRBD1 (6 bases). CDR3 length: 15 residues. The germline V gene encodes CDR1 SGHNT and CDR2 YYREEE (reference sequence). The V and J ends lost 2 bases and 0 bases respectively, with 11 bases between them. The CDR3 sequence: CASSFYGTLNTEAFF. Here the CDR3 DNA reads TGTGCCAGCAGCTTTTATGGGACACTGAACACTGAAGCTTTCTTT.

This chain connects TRBV24-1 to TRBJ1-2, with no clear D. Germline loops: CDR1 KGHDR, CDR2 SFDVKD. The V and J ends lost 1 base and 3 bases respectively, with 11 bases between them. This CDR3 contains 15 residues. The CDR3 reads CATSDFRRGDYGYTF. The CDR3 nucleotides read TGTGCCACCAGTGATTTCCGACGGGGAGACTATGGCTACACCTTC.

This chain links TRBV19 with TRBJ2-5; a possible D gene is TRBD2 (6 bases). CDR3 length: 18 amino acids. Deletions cut 5 bases from V and 1 base from J, with 23 bases between. Germline assignment: CDR1 LNHDA and CDR2 SQIVND (reference sequence). CDR3 sequence reads: CASSPHRLAGSGQETQYF. CDR3 sequence (DNA): TGTGCCAGTAGTCCTCACAGATTGGCGGGAAGTGGCCAAGAGACCCAGTACTTC.

This clone has only a few counts. The CDR3 nucleotides are TGTGCCAGCAGCCAATCAGACAGTTACTCCTATAATTCACCCCTCCACTTT. Residues: CASSQSDSYSYNSPLHF. The V call is TRBV4-2, the J call TRBJ1-6, with a tentative D call TRBD1 (5 bases). This CDR3 contains 17 residues. Germline CDR1 is LGHNA and CDR2 is YNFKEQ. V was shortened by 2 bases and J by 0 bases, with 11 bases between the two germline ends.

J is TRBJ1-2 and V is TRBV25-1; a weak D match, TRBD1 (5 bases). Germline V lookup: CDR1 MGHDK, CDR2 SYGVNS. The CDR3 spans 13 residues. Trimming stripped 4 bases from V and 7 bases from J, with 13 bases between. As DNA, the CDR3 is TGTGCCAGCAGTGTTGTAAGGGGCGGTGGCTACACCTTC. Protein: CASSVVRGGGYTF.

A few counts support this clone. This chain links TRBV11-3 with TRBJ1-3, with a weak D call TRBD1 (5 bases). Trimming took 6 bases from V and 0 from J, leaving 9 bases between them. CDR3 length equals 14 residues. Germline CDR1 and CDR2: SGHNT and YENEEA. CDR3 DNA sequence: TGTGCCAGCAGTCGGGGGGACTCTGGAAACACCATATATTTT. Its protein product is CASSRGDSGNTIYF.

This clone appeared a single time. The rearrangement uses TRBV3-1 (or the pseudogene TRBV3-2) and TRBJ2-3; tentative D call: TRBD2 (6 bases). The CDR3 has 17 residues. Germline V lookup: CDR1 LGHDT, CDR2 YNNKEL (reference sequence). Trimming removed 0 bases from V and 3 bases from J, with 16 bases in between. CDR3 bases: TGTGCCAGCAGCCAAGACCCGGGACTCCCAGGTACAGATACGCAGTATTTT. Translation gives CASSQDPGLPGTDTQYF.